This T cell receptor beta chain appears in the sequencing data of a study of blood T cells in healthy people across ages. Study-level information: Template-switching capture recovered about one barcoded beta molecule per two T cells.

Alongside a J-beta primer mix, a sample-barcoded 5' primer served in a second PCR lasting about 7 to 11 cycles. Each cDNA molecule was tagged by a template-switch adaptor with 12 random nucleotides. TCRdb ran MiXCR on the 5' RACE reads and lists one entry per CDR3 protein. This table has about 1.4 million distinct CDR3 sequences, roughly 64% appearing once. The sample, 7.5 to 10 milliliters of peripheral blood, was drawn from each donor. J was trimmed by 10 bases and V by 0 bases; bases with no gene match: 2. Germline-derived CDR1 and CDR2 are SGDLS and YYNGEE. The CDR3 covers 12 residues. Sequencing was performed on blood. The source is a man aged 18 to 30 in good health. This chain connects TRBV9 to TRBJ1-2; 8 positions agree with TRBD1. The CDR3 sequence is CASSVEGQDYTF. The DNA of the CDR3 is TGTGCCAGCAGCGTAGAGGGACAGGACTACACCTTC.